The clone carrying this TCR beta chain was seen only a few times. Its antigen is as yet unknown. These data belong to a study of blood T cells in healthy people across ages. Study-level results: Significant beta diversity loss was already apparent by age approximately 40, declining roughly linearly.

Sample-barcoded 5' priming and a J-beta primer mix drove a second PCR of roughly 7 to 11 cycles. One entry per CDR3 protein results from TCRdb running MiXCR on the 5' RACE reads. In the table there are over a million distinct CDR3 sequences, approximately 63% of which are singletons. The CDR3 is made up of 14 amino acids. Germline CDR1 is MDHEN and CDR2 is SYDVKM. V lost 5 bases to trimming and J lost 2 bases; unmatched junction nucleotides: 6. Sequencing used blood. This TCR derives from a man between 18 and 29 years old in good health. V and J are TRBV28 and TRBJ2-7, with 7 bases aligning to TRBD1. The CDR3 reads CASSTGAKTYEQYF. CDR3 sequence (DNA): TGTGCCAGCAGTACAGGGGCGAAAACCTACGAGCAGTACTTC.